This T cell receptor (beta chain) was sequenced in a study of response to subunit inactivated influenza vaccine. Study results and caveats: The authors offered the suggestion that each seasonal influenza vaccination recruits few new T cells.

Germline trimming cut 0 bases from V and 3 bases from J; bases unmatched to any gene: 10. Germline CDR1 reads SGHRS; CDR2 reads YFSETQ. The CDR3 sequence is 17 residues long. This clonotype has more than one count but fewer than ten. Its target is unknown. Using its own MiXCR run on the RT-PCR reads, TCRdb lists one record per CDR3 protein. The sample comprises 630,000 or so distinct CDR3 sequences, roughly 14% of which are singletons, and roughly 10% rests with the top ten. The TCR was taken from a man between 50 and 59 years old who received an inactivated influenza vaccine. V is TRBV5-1 and J is TRBJ2-3; 7 nucleotides line up with TRBD2. This specimen consisted of PBMCs from blood, obtained 11 to 12 days after vaccination. The CDR3 is CASSLEPGLSGTDTQYF. In nucleotides, the CDR3 is TGCGCCAGCAGCTTGGAGCCGGGACTAAGTGGAACAGATACGCAGTATTTT.